This T cell receptor (beta chain) is drawn from a study of human T cells and chemical hapten exposure. For the study at large: Chiefly female patients presented with alopecia areata, totalis or universalis. Among samples, TCR yields varied mainly because of small differences in pooled library volume. Findings and caveats of the study: All donors were alopecia patients, so their immunity may differ from that of healthy people.

The germline CDR1 and CDR2 sequences are SGHRS and YFSETQ. Losses at the gene ends were 4 bases for V and 1 base for J; bases not matched to a gene: 6. The CDR3 length is 16 residues. Stated time point: patch test 1, 2 weeks after DPC sensitization. Treatment reported: therapeutic diphenylcyclopropenone sensitization with weekly scalp DPC. Separate cDNA molecules received unique molecular identifiers, which the library attached to them. TCRdb fed the RACE reads into MiXCR, producing one record per CDR3 protein. This table holds roughly 72,000 distinct CDR3 sequences, 10% found once. Notes on this clonotype: Its antigen is as yet unknown.

This specimen was whole blood, taken in connection with sensitization to the hapten diphenylcyclopropenone (DPC). The TCR comes from a woman between 50 and 59 years old with alopecia areata. Some clones in this sample may be carry-over from other donors' samples. This sequence joins TRBV5-1 and TRBJ2-3; 10 bases are a match to TRBD2. The CDR3 nucleotides are TGCGCCAGCAGCCGGACCACTAGCGGGGGCACAGATACGCAGTATTTT. Translation gives CASSRTTSGGTDTQYF.